This T cell receptor beta chain is from a study of blood T cells in healthy people across ages. Turning to the study itself: Template-switching capture recovered about one barcoded beta molecule per two T cells. Study-level points and caveats: It was found that TCR beta diversity correlated strongly with the percentage of naive T cells.

Primed by a sample-barcoded 5' primer and a J-beta primer mix, a second PCR proceeded for about 7 to 12 cycles. TCRdb re-called the 5' RACE reads with MiXCR, one entry per CDR3 protein. Among roughly 2 million distinct CDR3 sequences listed, around 48% were seen once. On this clonotype itself: Its antigen is still unknown.

Sequences were obtained from blood. This clonotype was sampled from a woman aged 40 to 55 in good health.

In DNA, the CDR3 is TGTGCCACCAGTGAGTACACAGGGGCAGATACGCAGTATTTT. Its protein is CATSEYTGADTQYF. The rearrangement uses TRBV24-1 and TRBJ2-3; 7 nucleotides match TRBD1. This CDR3 region has 14 residues. Per germline, CDR1 KGHDR and CDR2 SFDVKD. After removal of 4 bases from V and 4 bases from J, the junction contained 4 bases not matched to a gene.